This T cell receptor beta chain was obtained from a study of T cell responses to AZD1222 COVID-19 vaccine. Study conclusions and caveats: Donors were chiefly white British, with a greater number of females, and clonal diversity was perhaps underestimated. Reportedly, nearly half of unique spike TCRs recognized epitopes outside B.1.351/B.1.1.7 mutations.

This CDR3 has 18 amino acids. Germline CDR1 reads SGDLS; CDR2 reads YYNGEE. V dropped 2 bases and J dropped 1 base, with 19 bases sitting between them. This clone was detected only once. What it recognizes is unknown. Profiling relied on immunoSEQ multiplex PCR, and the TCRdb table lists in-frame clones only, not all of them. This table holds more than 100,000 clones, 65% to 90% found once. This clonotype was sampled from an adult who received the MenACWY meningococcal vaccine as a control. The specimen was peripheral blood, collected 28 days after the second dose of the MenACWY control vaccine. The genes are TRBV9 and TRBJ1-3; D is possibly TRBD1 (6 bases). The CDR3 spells CASSVGTGRTASGNTIYF. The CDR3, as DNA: TGTGCCAGCAGCGTTGGAACAGGGCGCACCGCTTCTGGAAACACCATATATTTT.